This record looks at one TCR beta chain sequence and its context. Its antigen is unidentified. These data belong to a study of blood T cells in healthy people across ages. The overall study: Capture by template switching was about one barcoded beta molecule per two T cells. Study-wide results and limits: Diversity estimated from one million T cells was considered an underestimate.

For the second PCR, which ran for roughly 7 to 11 cycles, a sample-barcoded 5' primer and a J-beta primer mix were used. One entry per CDR3 protein, called by TCRdb with MiXCR from the 5' RACE reads. The table lists 500,000 to 550,000 distinct CDR3 sequences, 24% of them singletons, with 7.5% to 9% in the top ten. The CDR3 loop spans 14 amino acids. Germline lookup yields CDR1 SGDLS and CDR2 YYNGEE. V was shortened by 0 bases and J by 8 bases, with 14 bases between the two germline ends. These data also formed part of another study, on T cells of mothers and their children. That work adds: Unrelated pairs and related pairs have their TCR recombination output shaped similarly by thymic selection.

The J gene is TRBJ1-2, the V gene TRBV9, with D possibly being TRBD1 (6 bases). The sequenced sample consisted of blood. The TCR sequence derives from a boy aged 10-17 years in good health. The CDR3 sequence is CASSVAHQGFGYTF. CDR3 DNA sequence: TGTGCCAGCAGCGTAGCTCATCAGGGGTTCGGCTACACCTTC. Drawing the rest from reference TRBV9 and TRBJ1-2, the complete variable domain is DSGVTQTPKHLITATGQRVTLRCSPRSGDLSVYWYQQSLDQGLQFLIQYYNGEERAKGNILERFSAQQFPDLHSELNLSSLELGDSALYFCASSVAHQGFGYTFGSGTRLTVV.